This T cell receptor beta chain was obtained from a study of low-dose radiotherapy and immunotherapy resistance in tumors. Time point: after trial treatment. Stated treatment: LDRT plus nivolumab, ipilimumab, low-dose cyclophosphamide and aspirin (RACIN trial). Trimming left V 0 bases short and J 0 bases short, with 6 bases between. The germline V gene has CDR1 SNHLY and CDR2 FYNNEI. The CDR3 has 15 amino acids. The authors ran 20 PCR cycles to amplify TCRs with a constant-region primer and V-primer adapter. mRNA, once isolated, was amplified by in vitro transcription. Via MiXCR, TCRdb re-called the reads, giving one row per CDR3 protein. The sample consists of under 60,000 distinct CDR3 sequences, approximately 33% of them appearing once. This clonotype was detected a few times.

This sequence originates from a male donor with rectosigmoid adenocarcinoma. V and J are TRBV2 and TRBJ1-5; D is ambiguous. Sequenced material: PBMCs, taken after low-dose radiotherapy plus immunotherapy. The CDR3 DNA reads as TGTGCCAGCAGTGAAGCAGCTTATAGCAATCAGCCCCAGCATTTT. Its protein product is CASSEAAYSNQPQHF.